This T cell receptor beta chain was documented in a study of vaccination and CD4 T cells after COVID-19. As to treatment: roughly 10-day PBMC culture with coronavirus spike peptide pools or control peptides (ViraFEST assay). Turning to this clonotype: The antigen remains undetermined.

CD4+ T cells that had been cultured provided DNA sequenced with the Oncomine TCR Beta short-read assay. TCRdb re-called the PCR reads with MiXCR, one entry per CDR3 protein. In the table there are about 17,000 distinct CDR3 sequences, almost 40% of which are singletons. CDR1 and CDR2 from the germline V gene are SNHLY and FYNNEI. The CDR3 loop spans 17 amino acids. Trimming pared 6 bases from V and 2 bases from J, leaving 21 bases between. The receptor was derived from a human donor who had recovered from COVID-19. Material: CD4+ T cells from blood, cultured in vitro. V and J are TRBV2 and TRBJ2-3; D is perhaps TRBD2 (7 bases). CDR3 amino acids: CASSQRGGGPITDTQYF. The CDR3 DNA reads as TGTGCCAGCAGCCAACGAGGGGGAGGGCCGATCACAGATACGCAGTATTTT.